This TCR beta chain came from a study of blood T cell repertoires in COVID-19. Clones were sequenced by immunoSEQ multiplex PCR, and TCRdb holds only the in-frame ones, with some missing. The sample has over 150,000 clones; around 81% are singletons. The J segment lost 4 bases and the V segment lost 5 bases, leaving 11 bases of the junction unmatched. Germline assignment: CDR1 LNHDA and CDR2 SQIVND (reference sequence). The CDR3 extends over 17 amino acids. Patients of the Seattle cohort, enrolled during active infection, were followed longitudinally. Sequenced input: peripheral blood. V gene TRBV19 combines with J gene TRBJ2-3; 11 bases fit TRBD2. This clonotype was obtained from a woman aged 80 or over with COVID-19, enrolled during active disease. The CDR3 loop reads CASSPRRLAGGADTQYF. As DNA, the CDR3 is TGTGCCAGTAGTCCCAGGAGGCTAGCGGGAGGAGCAGATACGCAGTATTTT.